This T cell receptor (beta chain) was identified during a study of OX40 agonist ivuxolimab in advanced cancers. About the investigation overall: Ivuxolimab, which targeted the costimulatory receptor OX40 (CD134), was an agonistic, fully human IgG2 monoclonal antibody. Intravenous ivuxolimab was administered to patients every 2 weeks at six dose levels: 0.01, 0.1, 0.3, 1.5, 3 and 10 mg/kg. Of the approximately 50 dose-escalation patients, hepatocellular carcinoma was present in about 20, melanoma in some 15, renal cell carcinoma in 9 and head and neck cancer in 9. A male proportion of roughly 80% and a mean age of roughly 55 years, ranging from 23 to 79, were recorded for the dose-escalation cohort. Patients were allowed to have had prior anti-PD-1, anti-PD-L1 or anti-CTLA-4 therapy, and approximately 40% of the dose-escalation patients had been treated with checkpoint inhibitors. Three dose-escalation patients achieved partial responses, one with hepatocellular carcinoma and two with cutaneous melanoma. Peripheral TCRbeta sequencing was intended to test whether TCR sequence diversity was altered and clonal T-cell expansion was caused by ivuxolimab. The monotherapy dose-escalation portion (N ≈ 55 patients) of the phase I ivuxolimab trial is reported in the paper. The study at large found these results: On average, CD8+ T cells showed more expanded clones than CD4+ T cells after ivuxolimab. In the 0.1-3.0 mg/kg groups, partial responders had among the lowest normalized peripheral clonal expansion, particularly in CD8+ T cells. Low levels of normalized T-cell clonal expansion were also seen in some patients who did not respond. Clonal expansion of both CD4+ and CD8+ blood T cells was observed from baseline to week 6 at doses 0.1 to 3.0 mg/kg. The antigen specificity of the clonally expanded peripheral T cells was not determined.

The trial excluded patients who had a history of autoimmune disease or who were on systemic immunosuppression. Peripheral blood for TCR sequencing was collected from all dose cohorts at baseline, on cycle 4 day 1, and on cycle 7 day 1. The samples were taken from a phase I, first-in-human, multicenter, open-label dose-escalation trial of ivuxolimab. Adults with locally advanced or metastatic head and neck squamous cell, hepatocellular, melanoma or renal cell carcinoma were enrolled in the trial. Before TCR sequencing, CD4+ and CD8+ T cells were separately sorted from peripheral blood. The germline V gene specifies SGDLS as CDR1 and YYNGEE as CDR2. Measured from the cysteine to the phenylalanine, the CDR3 is 15 residues long. Only CDR3 DNA remains: 45 bases, in frame from the first base. V was cut back by 5 bases and J by 4 bases, leaving a gap of 16 bases between them. Genomic DNA was isolated from the sorted cells so that the TCRbeta CDR3 region could be sequenced. The immunoSEQ Assay was used for sequencing of TCRbeta CDR3 regions. What TCRdb holds here is the immuneACCESS table cut down to in-frame rearrangements. Part of the clones is not present; checked against another copy, under half of the missing clones reflect an unresolved V gene, and the others are unexplained. This sample comprises roughly 97,000 clones, 80% to 90% of them detected only once. Less than 1% of the sample is held by the ten biggest clonotypes.

Of note for this clone: The antigen it recognizes is unknown. No base quality values were provided; no much bigger clone lies one nucleotide off.

The chain was built from TRBV9 and TRBJ1-5, with a weak D call of TRBD1 (5 bases match). The receptor comes from an adult with an advanced solid tumor such as melanoma, head and neck, liver or kidney cancer. The sample in question was CD4+ or CD8+ T cells sorted from blood, obtained in a trial of the OX40 agonist ivuxolimab. CDR3 sequence: CASSPNPGSNQPQHF. The nucleotides are TGTGCCAGCAGTCCCAATCCAGGGTCTAATCAGCCCCAGCATTTT.